One and the same sample provided the 27 T cell receptor beta chains below, sequenced in a study of control samples from healthy donors and cancer patients. The data were produced by immunoSEQ multiplex PCR, yet TCRdb's version contains in-frame clones alone and is incomplete. The sample carries roughly 450,000 clones, 80% to 95% recorded once. Sequences were obtained from PBMCs. These receptors originate from a man aged 35 to 55 with head and neck cancer.

V is TRBV7-8 and J is TRBJ2-4, with a tentative D call TRBD1 (6 bases). CDR1 SGHVS and CDR2 FQNEAQ come from the germline V gene. The CDR3 is 18 amino acids. With 0 bases removed from V and 2 bases from J, the gap between germline ends came to 17 bases. The CDR3 sequence is CASSLAALQGNPKNIQYF. The CDR3 DNA sequence: TGTGCCAGCAGCTTAGCGGCCCTACAGGGTAATCCCAAAAACATTCAGTACTTC. The full variable domain, its missing parts supplied by reference TRBV7-8 and TRBJ2-4, is GAGVSQSPRYKVAKRGQDVALRCDPISGHVSLFWYQQALGQGPEFLTYFQNEAQLDKSGLPSDRFFAERPEGSVSTLKIQRTQQEDSAVYLCASSLAALQGNPKNIQYFGAGTRLSVL.

The chain has TRBV27 and TRBJ1-3, with TRBD1 matching over 8 bases. Trimming removed 5 bases from V and 9 bases from J; junction bases left unmatched: 6. The germline V gene encodes CDR1 MNHEY and CDR2 SMNVEV (reference sequence). The CDR3 sequence is 13 residues long. CDR3 sequence (DNA): TGTGCCAGCAGTCCCGGACAGGGTGCCACCATATATTTT. Residues: CASSPGQGATIYF.

The V and J genes are TRBV5-1 and TRBJ2-7, with 11 bases aligning to TRBD2. Unmatched junction bases numbered 5, after V lost 4 bases and J lost 2 bases. The CDR3 is 15 amino acids. The germline CDR1 and CDR2 sequences are SGHRS and YFSETQ. The CDR3 reads CASSIGTSGPYEQYF. The CDR3 nucleotides are TGCGCCAGCAGCATCGGGACTAGCGGACCCTACGAGCAGTACTTC.

The sample holds one count of this clone. The chain uses TRBV4-1 and TRBJ2-6; possibly TRBD1 for D (5 bases). This CDR3 region has 17 residues. Germline CDR1 MGHRA, CDR2 YSYEKL. The V end lost 0 bases, the J end lost 2 bases, and 11 bases lay between the germline ends. CDR3 in amino acids: CASSQELGVAGANVLTF. The DNA for the CDR3 is TGCGCCAGCAGCCAAGAGCTAGGGGTAGCTGGGGCCAACGTCCTGACTTTC.

The V gene is TRBV5-1, the J gene TRBJ2-2; 9 bases are shared with TRBD1. Germline lookup yields CDR1 SGHRS and CDR2 YFSETQ. This CDR3 contains 16 residues. Trimming removed 4 bases from V and 4 bases from J; junction bases left unmatched: 8. CDR3 residues: CASSPGTGRGTGELFF. DNA of the CDR3: TGCGCCAGCAGCCCCGGGACAGGGAGAGGCACCGGGGAGCTGTTTTTT.

The chain couples TRBV28 to TRBJ2-1; 8 bases align to TRBD1. The CDR3 has 16 amino acids. CDR1 and CDR2 from the germline V gene are MDHEN and SYDVKM. Unmatched junction bases numbered 13, after V lost 5 bases and J lost 7 bases. The CDR3 reads CASSTRWGTGLNEQFF. The CDR3 DNA sequence: TGTGCCAGCAGTACCAGGTGGGGGACAGGTTTGAATGAGCAGTTCTTC.

V and J are TRBV2 and TRBJ2-1; the match to TRBD2 covers 8 bases. Germline CDR1 SNHLY, CDR2 FYNNEI. The J segment lost 2 bases and the V segment lost 1 base, leaving 4 bases of the junction unmatched. The length of the CDR3 is 16 residues. The CDR3 DNA is TGTGCCAGCAGTGAAGATACTAGCGGAGCCTACAATGAGCAGTTCTTC. It is translated as CASSEDTSGAYNEQFF.

The V and J genes are TRBV6-5 and TRBJ1-2, with D possibly TRBD1 on 6 matching bases. The germline V gene encodes CDR1 MNHEY and CDR2 SVGAGI. V shed 5 bases and J shed 4 bases, with 11 bases lying between them. The CDR3 contains 13 residues. This CDR3 reads CASSQTGPYGYTF. The CDR3 bases are TGTGCCAGCAGTCAGACAGGACCCTATGGCTACACCTTC.

V is TRBV21-1 and J is TRBJ2-4; TRBD1 is the table's D call, not checked against the DNA. TRBV21-1 is a pseudogene locus. The CDR3 contains 14 residues. The CDR3 DNA is TGTGCCAGCAGCCGGGGACAGCCCAGTAACATTCAGTACTTC. Translated: CASSRGQPSNIQYF.

The chain couples TRBV11-2 to TRBJ1-1, with D perhaps matching TRBD1 (5 bases). V lost 3 bases, J lost 1 base, and 9 bases lay in between. CDR3 length: 14 residues. Germline CDR1 is SGHAT and CDR2 is FQNNGV. CDR3 nucleotides: TGTGCCAGCAGCTTTGGGGGTAAGAACACTGAAGCTTTCTTT. Encoded protein: CASSFGGKNTEAFF.

V usage is TRBV29-1 and J usage is TRBJ2-3; D gene unclear. V shed 7 bases and J shed 2 bases, with 10 bases lying between them. Germline CDR1 is SQVTM and CDR2 is ANQGSEA. The CDR3 covers 12 residues. CDR3 sequence (DNA): TGCAGCGCTGCCAGGACCACAGATACGCAGTATTTT. Translated, it gives CSAARTTDTQYF.

This clone was recorded only once. One junction end disagrees with the germline gene, perhaps due to a read error. The chain recombines TRBV7-3 with TRBJ2-7; either TRBD1 or TRBD2 may supply D (5 bases each). The CDR3 is made up of 13 amino acids. Germline loops: CDR1 SGHTA, CDR2 FQGTGA. The DNA of the CDR3 is TGTGCCAGCAGCCAAACATCCGGGACCCTAAGGGTCTTC. Residues: CASSQTSGTLRVF.

The rearrangement uses TRBV10-3 and TRBJ2-5; 15 nucleotides align to TRBD2. The V gene end was trimmed by 1 base and the J gene end by 4 bases; junction bases not matched to a gene: 4. Germline lookup yields CDR1 ENHRY and CDR2 SYGVKD. This CDR3 has 17 residues. The CDR3 DNA reads TGTGCCATCAGTGAGTTGGGACTAGCGGGAGGAGTAGAGACCCAGTACTTC. Protein product: CAISELGLAGGVETQYF.

The V and J genes are TRBV9 and TRBJ2-3; TRBD1 agrees at 11 bases. Germline V lookup: CDR1 SGDLS, CDR2 YYNGEE. V shed 0 bases and J 6 bases; nucleotides not matched to a gene: 0. CDR3 length equals 14 residues. The CDR3, as DNA: TGTGCCAGCAGCGTAGGGACAGGGGGCGATACGCAGTATTTT. Amino acid sequence: CASSVGTGGDTQYF.

V is TRBV27 and J is TRBJ1-5, with a weak D call TRBD1 (6 bases). Trimming took off 6 bases at V and 6 bases at J, with 15 bases between the two ends. This CDR3 comprises 14 residues. The germline V gene has CDR1 MNHEY and CDR2 SMNVEV (reference sequence). CDR3 in amino acids: CASRDSGGTQPQHF. The DNA of the CDR3 is TGTGCCAGCAGGGATTCCGGGGGCACTCAGCCCCAGCATTTT.

The CDR3: CASSSDRGGYTF. The CDR3 DNA reads as TGTGCCAGCAGTTCCGACAGGGGAGGCTACACCTTC. V usage is TRBV27 and J usage is TRBJ1-2; TRBD1 matches 8 bases. The germline V gene has CDR1 MNHEY and CDR2 SMNVEV (reference sequence). The length of the CDR3 is 12 residues. Losses at the gene ends were 4 bases for V and 8 bases for J; bases not matched to a gene: 3.

The gene calls are TRBV5-1 and TRBJ2-2, with D possibly being TRBD2 (5 bases). The CDR3 length is 17 residues. V was clipped by 0 bases and J by 0 bases, with 12 bases between them. Per germline, CDR1 SGHRS and CDR2 YFSETQ. The CDR3 coding sequence is TGCGCCAGCAGCTTGGTGAGCGGACCTGCGAACACCGGGGAGCTGTTTTTT. This codes for CASSLVSGPANTGELFF.

The V call is TRBV30, the J call TRBJ1-1; D is uncertain. CDR3 length equals 15 residues. V gave up 0 bases and J gave up 4 bases, with 15 bases separating them. Germline CDR1 and CDR2: GTSNPN and SVGIG (reference sequence). The CDR3: CAWSVGLAGGTEAFF. CDR3 nucleotides: TGTGCCTGGAGTGTCGGGCTTGCCGGAGGCACTGAAGCTTTCTTT. The full variable domain, completed using reference TRBV30 and TRBJ1-1, is SQTIHQWPATLVQPVGSPLSLECTVEGTSNPNLYWYRQAAGRGLQLLFYSVGIGQISSEVPQNLSASRPQDRQFILSSKKLLLSDSGFYLCAWSVGLAGGTEAFFGQGTRLTVV.

Only one count was recorded for this clone. In DNA form, the CDR3 reads TGTGCCTGGAGGAATGGCAGGAACACTGAAGCTTTCTTT. This gives the protein CAWRNGRNTEAFF. This chain connects TRBV30 to TRBJ1-1; no clear D. This CDR3 region has 13 residues. Germline V CDR1 and CDR2: GTSNPN, SVGIG (reference sequence). V lost 3 bases to trimming and J lost 1 base, with 9 bases between them.

J is TRBJ1-3 and V is TRBV7-6, with D tentatively TRBD1 (6 bases). The CDR3 spans 15 residues. V was cut by 4 bases and J by 3 bases, with 13 bases left in between. Germline lookup yields CDR1 SGHVS and CDR2 FNYEAQ. The CDR3 region is CASSWLRGFGNTIYF. CDR3 sequence (DNA): TGTGCCAGCAGCTGGCTCAGGGGATTTGGAAACACCATATATTTT.

V and J are TRBV28 and TRBJ2-3; the match to TRBD1 covers 7 bases. CDR1 and CDR2 (germline): MDHEN, SYDVKM. CDR3 size: 15 residues. The V segment lost 6 bases and the J segment 2 bases; nucleotides outside the gene matches: 8. CDR3 protein: CASSLSGQYTDTQYF. In DNA, the CDR3 is TGTGCCAGCAGCCTTTCGGGACAGTACACAGATACGCAGTATTTT. Together with reference TRBV28 and TRBJ2-3, the CDR3 gives the full variable domain: DVKVTQSSRYLVKRTGEKVFLECVQDMDHENMFWYRQDPGLGLRLIYFSYDVKMKEKGDIPEGYSVSREKKERFSLILESASTNQTSMYLCASSLSGQYTDTQYFGPGTRLTVL.

The rearrangement uses TRBV3-1 (or the pseudogene TRBV3-2) and TRBJ2-5; D is unresolved. CDR3 length: 12 amino acids. Germline V gene sequence: CDR1 LGHDT, CDR2 YNNKEL (reference sequence). Trimming shortened V by 0 bases and J by 9 bases, and 8 bases separated the two germline ends. CDR3: CASSQDEKAQYF. In nucleotides, the CDR3 is TGTGCCAGCAGCCAAGATGAGAAGGCCCAGTACTTC.

The chain is built from TRBV19 and TRBJ2-1; D might be TRBD2 (5 bases). Germline lookup yields CDR1 LNHDA and CDR2 SQIVND (reference sequence). V shed 5 bases and J shed 0 bases, with 11 bases lying between them. The CDR3 has 15 residues. CDR3 DNA: TGTGCCAGTAGTTCGGCCGGGGTCTCCTACAATGAGCAGTTCTTC. It specifies CASSSAGVSYNEQFF.

The DNA of the CDR3 is TGTGCCAGCAGCTTAGTGAGCCGGGACAGGGGGCGGGAGACCCAGTACTTC. Protein sequence: CASSLVSRDRGRETQYF. J is TRBJ2-5 and V is TRBV7-2; 12 nucleotides align to TRBD1. CDR1 is SGHTA and CDR2 is FQGNSA in the germline V gene. J lost 5 bases, V lost 1 base, and 8 bases had no gene match. This CDR3 is 17 amino acids long.

Comments on this clone: The same CDR3 can be traced to other DNA sequences in this sample. The V gene is TRBV10-1, the J gene TRBJ2-1, with 12 bases aligning to TRBD2. The germline V gene encodes CDR1 WNHNN and CDR2 SYGVQD (reference sequence). The CDR3 contains 15 residues. Germline trimming cut 3 bases from V and 4 bases from J; bases unmatched to any gene: 1. CDR3 residues: CASSDTSGGYNEQFF. The CDR3 nucleotides read TGCGCCAGCAGTGATACTAGCGGGGGGTACAATGAGCAGTTCTTC.

The CDR3: CASSPGIGQPQHF. CDR3 bases: TGTGCCAGCTCACCAGGGATCGGTCAGCCCCAGCATTTT. The chain carries TRBV18 and TRBJ1-5; D is ambiguous. V was trimmed by 2 bases and J by 6 bases, leaving 8 bases between them. Germline loops: CDR1 KGHSH, CDR2 LQKENI. The CDR3 spans 13 residues.

This chain uses TRBV30 with TRBJ2-1, with D hard to call. CDR1 GTSNPN and CDR2 SVGIG come from the germline V gene (reference sequence). The CDR3 consists of 13 residues. Trimming removed 4 bases from V and 0 bases from J, with 7 bases in between. DNA of the CDR3: TGTGCCTGGACAAGGAGCTCCTACAATGAGCAGTTCTTC. Its translation: CAWTRSSYNEQFF.